The 32 T cell receptor beta chains reported below all come from one sample, sequenced in a study of response to subunit inactivated influenza vaccine. TCRdb ran MiXCR on the RT-PCR reads and lists one entry per CDR3 protein. The data show 450,000 to 600,000 distinct CDR3 sequences, more than 15% seen once. Specimen: CD4+ T cells sorted from PBMCs, collected roughly 24 months after vaccination. These receptors all come from a man aged 50 to 75 who received an inactivated influenza vaccine.

The V call is TRBV7-7, the J call TRBJ2-3, with no clear D. Germline CDR1 is SSHAT and CDR2 is FNYEAQ (reference sequence). With 5 bases removed from V and 3 bases from J, the gap between germline ends came to 12 bases. The CDR3 has 14 residues. For the CDR3, the DNA is TGTGCCAGCAGCCCTAGTGGCATGACAGATACGCAGTATTTT. It specifies CASSPSGMTDTQYF.

This clonotype was observed a handful of times. The chain employs TRBV4-1 and TRBJ1-2; D is unclear. This CDR3 comprises 14 residues. Trimming took off 0 bases at V and 4 bases at J, with 9 bases between the two ends. Germline CDR1 MGHRA, CDR2 YSYEKL. The CDR3 here is CASSQDLAPYGYTF. DNA for the CDR3: TGCGCCAGCAGCCAAGACTTGGCTCCCTATGGCTACACCTTC.

The chain has TRBV4-1 and TRBJ2-4, with 11 positions matching TRBD2. CDR1 is MGHRA and CDR2 is YSYEKL in the germline V gene. V trimming: 1 base; J trimming: 0 bases; junction bases outside the gene matches: 11. The CDR3 length is 20 residues. This chain's CDR3 is CASSQGVLAGGRLAKNIQYF. In DNA form, the CDR3 reads TGCGCCAGCAGCCAAGGGGTTCTAGCGGGAGGCAGACTAGCCAAAAACATTCAGTACTTC.

This clonotype was counted ten times or more. This sequence joins TRBV7-9 and TRBJ1-2; 7 bases match TRBD1. Germline values: CDR1 SEHNR, CDR2 FQNEAQ (reference sequence). The CDR3 totals 16 residues. V gave up 4 bases and J gave up 8 bases; unmatched junction bases: 16. CDR3 bases: TGTGCCAGCAGCTCGGGACAGCTTTTAAGCGGAGAAGGCTACACCTTC. This gives the protein CASSSGQLLSGEGYTF.

The chain uses TRBV6-2 or TRBV6-3 and TRBJ1-1; no clear D gene. Between the trimmed V and J ends, which lost 6 bases and 5 bases, there was a span of 7 bases. This CDR3 spans 11 amino acids. CDR1 is MNHEY, CDR2 SVGEGT, per germline. The CDR3 DNA is TGTGCCAGCAGATACGTAACTGAAGCTTTCTTT. It translates to CASRYVTEAFF.

This clonotype was seen a few times. V gene TRBV20-1 combines with J gene TRBJ1-4; D unclear. The germline V gene has CDR1 DFQATT and CDR2 SNEGSKA (reference sequence). This CDR3 region has 13 residues. V shed 0 bases and J shed 7 bases, with 9 bases lying between them. The CDR3 is CSARDRHGEKLFF. DNA for the CDR3: TGCAGTGCTAGAGATCGGCACGGTGAAAAACTGTTTTTT.

In this sample, this clonotype turned up a few times. The chain links TRBV9 to TRBJ2-3; D gene ambiguous. Between the trimmed V and J ends, which lost 6 bases and 0 bases, there was a span of 11 bases. This CDR3 spans 14 amino acids. Germline CDR1 reads SGDLS; CDR2 reads YYNGEE. The CDR3 DNA reads as TGTGCCAGCACCCCGCAGACTAGCACAGATACGCAGTATTTT. Protein: CASTPQTSTDTQYF.

The chain has TRBV2 and TRBJ2-1; TRBD1 is a possible D gene (5 bases). The germline V gene encodes CDR1 SNHLY and CDR2 FYNNEI. V gave up 5 bases and J gave up 10 bases, with 9 bases separating them. This CDR3 comprises 11 residues. CDR3 sequence: CASSSYREQFF. DNA of the CDR3: TGTGCCAGCAGTTCATACAGGGAGCAGTTCTTC.

The CDR3 coding sequence is TGCAGTGTGACTAAGGGGATCAATCAGCCCCAGCATTTT. It translates to CSVTKGINQPQHF. The chain links TRBV20-1 to TRBJ1-5, with a weak D call TRBD1 (5 bases). CDR1 DFQATT and CDR2 SNEGSKA come from the germline V gene (reference sequence). This CDR3 comprises 13 residues. The V and J ends lost 7 bases and 3 bases respectively, with 13 bases between them.

The CDR3 here is CASRADSTSTDTQYF. CDR3 DNA sequence: TGTGCCAGCAGAGCGGACAGCACTAGCACAGATACGCAGTATTTT. The rearrangement links TRBV6-1 to TRBJ2-3, with a possible D match to TRBD1 (6 bases). CDR1 and CDR2 (germline): MNHNS, SASEGT. With 6 bases removed from V and 0 bases from J, the gap between germline ends came to 13 bases. CDR3 length equals 15 residues.

The chain uses TRBV7-2 and TRBJ2-5; TRBD2 aligns across 9 bases. The junction had 3 bases not matched to a gene; V was cut back by 5 bases and J by 2 bases. Germline V gene data show CDR1 as SGHTA and CDR2 as FQGNSA. The CDR3 length is 14 residues. Written as DNA, the CDR3 is TGTGCCAGCAGCCGCGGGGGGGCTCAAGAGACCCAGTACTTC. It codes for CASSRGGAQETQYF.

The chain couples TRBV28 to TRBJ2-6; the match to TRBD1 covers 7 bases. The trim removed 6 bases at V and 2 bases at J, leaving 1 base unmatched. Germline V lookup: CDR1 MDHEN, CDR2 SYDVKM. This CDR3 contains 14 residues. The DNA for the CDR3 is TGTGCCAGCAGAGGGACAGCTGGGGCCAACGTCCTGACTTTC. It yields the protein CASRGTAGANVLTF.

The gene calls are TRBV4-2 and TRBJ2-4; 11 bases agree with TRBD1. Germline V gene data show CDR1 as LGHNA and CDR2 as YNFKEQ. Trimming removed 1 base from V and 5 bases from J; junction bases left unmatched: 1. This CDR3 is 15 amino acids long. The chain's CDR3 is CASSQGGQGENIQYF. In DNA form, the CDR3 reads TGTGCCAGCAGCCAAGGGGGACAGGGGGAAAACATTCAGTACTTC.

This clonotype was counted only a few times. The chain employs TRBV4-3 and TRBJ1-4; the D gene is possibly TRBD1 (5 bases). V lost 4 bases and J 13 bases, leaving 25 bases between the germline ends. The CDR3 has 16 residues. CDR1 LGHNA and CDR2 YSLEER come from the germline V gene. The CDR3 DNA sequence: TGCGCCAGCAGCCCAGGGCTCGAACAGTTAACCGGGAGACTGTTTTTT. This codes for CASSPGLEQLTGRLFF.

This clonotype came up a few times. The chain is built from TRBV15 and TRBJ2-7; 7 bases agree with TRBD2. In germline, CDR1 is LNHNV, CDR2 YYDKDF (reference sequence). CDR3 length: 15 amino acids. The V segment lost 3 bases and the J segment 2 bases; nucleotides outside the gene matches: 7. In DNA, the CDR3 is TGTGCCACCAGCAGGGAGACTAGCCGCACCTACGAGCAGTACTTC. Protein: CATSRETSRTYEQYF.

This clonotype turned up a few times. The gene calls are TRBV4-2 and TRBJ2-2, with TRBD1 matching over 10 bases. CDR3 size: 18 residues. With V trimmed by 2 bases and J by 2 bases, 8 bases remained unmatched. CDR1 is LGHNA, CDR2 YNFKEQ, per germline. This chain's CDR3 is CASSQKGGTGVNTGELFF. In nucleotides, the CDR3 is TGTGCCAGCAGCCAAAAGGGTGGGACAGGGGTTAACACCGGGGAGCTGTTTTTT.

This clonotype has a count of ten or more. The chain has TRBV12-3 or TRBV12-4 and TRBJ1-6, with D perhaps TRBD1 (6 bases). V dropped 1 base and J dropped 10 bases, with 11 bases sitting between them. This CDR3 has 14 residues. CDR3 region: CASSLGSQGSPLHF. The CDR3 DNA follows: TGTGCCAGCAGTTTAGGGTCACAGGGATCACCCCTCCACTTT.

This clonotype was counted a few times. The rearrangement joins TRBV7-2 to TRBJ1-3; 7 bases are shared with TRBD1. Germline trimming cut 1 base from V and 0 bases from J; bases unmatched to any gene: 3. The CDR3 has 16 amino acids. Germline V CDR1 and CDR2: SGHTA, FQGNSA. CDR3 in amino acids: CASSLETGISGNTIYF. The CDR3 DNA reads TGTGCCAGCAGCTTAGAGACAGGGATCTCTGGAAACACCATATATTTT.

The table lists this clonotype with a count of one. The rearrangement uses TRBV5-1 and TRBJ2-7, with 12 bases identical to TRBD2. With 1 base clipped from V and 4 bases from J, the junction kept 9 bases outside the gene matches. The CDR3 totals 17 residues. Germline V gene data show CDR1 as SGHRS and CDR2 as YFSETQ. CDR3 residues: CASSLYTSGGPNYEQYF. The CDR3 coding sequence is TGCGCCAGCAGCTTGTATACTAGCGGGGGGCCGAATTACGAGCAGTACTTC.

This clonotype was seen a few times. The rearrangement uses TRBV7-2 and TRBJ1-5; D ambiguous. Trimming cost V 1 base and J 3 bases, with 10 bases left between them. From germline, CDR1 is SGHTA and CDR2 FQGNSA. The CDR3 sequence is 15 residues long. The CDR3 DNA follows: TGTGCCAGCAGCTTAGTGTCGTCAGCCAATCAGCCCCAGCATTTT. This translates into CASSLVSSANQPQHF.

The J gene is TRBJ2-7, the V gene TRBV11-1; maybe TRBD1 (5 bases). The CDR3 contains 18 residues. Germline V gene lookup returns CDR1 SGHAT and CDR2 FQDESV (reference sequence). Between the trimmed V and J ends, which lost 5 bases and 2 bases, there was a span of 25 bases. The CDR3 DNA follows: TGTGCCAGCAGCACCACTTTTGGTGGGGCAGCTGGTCCCTACGAGCAGTACTTC. Its translation is CASSTTFGGAAGPYEQYF.

This chain connects TRBV28 to TRBJ1-1; no clear D. Germline V gene lookup returns CDR1 MDHEN and CDR2 SYDVKM. This CDR3 is 11 amino acids long. Deletions cut 6 bases from V and 4 bases from J, with 6 bases between. Here the CDR3 DNA reads TGTGCCAGCAGGTCTCCCACTGAAGCTTTCTTT. Its translation is CASRSPTEAFF.

The V and J genes are TRBV9 and TRBJ2-1; perhaps D is TRBD1 or TRBD2 (5 bases each). Germline V CDR1 and CDR2: SGDLS, YYNGEE. The CDR3 extends over 17 amino acids. The V end lost 1 base, the J end lost 7 bases, and 21 bases lay between the germline ends. The CDR3 here is CASSVHWDPRGENEQFF. Here the CDR3 DNA reads TGTGCCAGCAGCGTACACTGGGACCCTCGCGGTGAGAATGAGCAGTTCTTC.

V is TRBV20-1 and J is TRBJ2-5; D remains ambiguous. Trimming cost V 3 bases and J 4 bases, with 18 bases left between them. CDR3 length equals 15 residues. Germline CDR1 and CDR2: DFQATT and SNEGSKA (reference sequence). The CDR3 spells CSASPGSLSGETQYF. The DNA for the CDR3 is TGCAGTGCTAGTCCCGGCAGCCTAAGTGGAGAGACCCAGTACTTC.

The chain carries TRBV2 and TRBJ1-1, with TRBD1 matching over 7 bases. This CDR3 contains 14 residues. CDR1 and CDR2 from the germline V gene are SNHLY and FYNNEI. V was clipped by 7 bases and J by 4 bases; unmatched bases: 9. This chain's CDR3 is CASTLQGRGTEAFF. The CDR3 bases are TGTGCCAGCACTTTACAGGGGAGAGGCACTGAAGCTTTCTTT.

This clonotype was observed many times. The chain joins TRBV4-2 to TRBJ2-3; 7 bases line up with TRBD1. The length of the CDR3 is 16 residues. The germline V gene has CDR1 LGHNA and CDR2 YNFKEQ. V gave up 0 bases and J gave up 4 bases; unmatched junction bases: 7. The CDR3 DNA reads TGTGCCAGCAGCCAAGAAGTTTGGCAGGGGGCAGATACGCAGTATTTT. The encoded protein is CASSQEVWQGADTQYF.

The rearrangement joins TRBV20-1 to TRBJ1-1, with 9 bases aligning to TRBD1. Unmatched junction bases numbered 6, after V lost 6 bases and J lost 4 bases. Per the germline V gene, CDR1 is DFQATT and CDR2 is SNEGSKA (reference sequence). CDR3 size: 13 residues. The CDR3: CSAPRQGGTEAFF. CDR3 bases: TGCAGTGCACCTCGACAGGGGGGCACTGAAGCTTTCTTT.

The chain links TRBV20-1 to TRBJ1-1; D uncertain. CDR3 length: 14 amino acids. V dropped 3 bases and J dropped 4 bases, with 15 bases sitting between them. From germline, CDR1 is DFQATT and CDR2 SNEGSKA (reference sequence). The CDR3 DNA is TGCAGTGCTAGTAGGGCCGCGGGGAGCACTGAAGCTTTCTTT. Amino acid sequence: CSASRAAGSTEAFF.

The V call is TRBV10-3, the J call TRBJ1-5; unclear D gene. Between the trimmed V and J ends, which lost 8 bases and 4 bases, there was a span of 12 bases. This CDR3 is built from 13 residues. Germline CDR1 and CDR2: ENHRY and SYGVKD. In nucleotides, the CDR3 is TGTGCCATCTCTCCGGGAATGAATCAGCCCCAGCATTTT. As protein: CAISPGMNQPQHF.

This clonotype came up a few times. This chain connects TRBV6-6 to TRBJ2-7; no reliable D call. Germline values: CDR1 MNHNY, CDR2 SVGAGI (reference sequence). The ends were cut back, 2 bases at V and 6 bases at J, with 8 bases in the middle. This CDR3 is 12 amino acids long. In nucleotides, the CDR3 is TGTGCCAGCAGTTACCCGGAATCCGAGCAGTACTTC. Amino acids: CASSYPESEQYF.

This chain joins TRBV12-3 or TRBV12-4 and TRBJ2-1; 8 bases map to TRBD2. There are 14 residues in the CDR3. The V segment lost 5 bases and the J segment 8 bases; nucleotides outside the gene matches: 8. The CDR3 nucleotides are TGTGCCAGCAGTCCGGGACTAGTGCCCTATGAGCAGTTCTTC. Translated, it gives CASSPGLVPYEQFF.

This clonotype was counted a few times. This rearrangement joins TRBV27 to TRBJ2-2, with TRBD2 matching 9 bases. J was trimmed by 3 bases and V by 5 bases; bases with no gene match: 4. This CDR3 region has 15 residues. Germline loops: CDR1 MNHEY, CDR2 SMNVEV (reference sequence). CDR3 sequence: CASSPGTSHTGELFF. The DNA of the CDR3 is TGTGCCAGCAGTCCCGGGACTAGCCACACCGGGGAGCTGTTTTTT.